This T cell receptor beta chain comes out of a study of blood T cell repertoires in COVID-19. At the level of the study: COVID-19 samples from acute and convalescent phases originated in the United States, Italy and Spain. Sample material is recorded as cDNA or gDNA derived from T cells, B-cell-depleted T cells, or PBMCs.

Trimming took 4 bases from V and 0 from J, leaving 13 bases between them. Germline V gives CDR1 MDHEN, CDR2 SYDVKM. The CDR3 is 17 amino acids. The authors' processing: Using reference gene primer amplification, nucleated cell counts were estimated. Method: immunoSEQ multiplex PCR; TCRdb's copy keeps in-frame clones and lacks some. V and J calls plus clone size are reproduced from that table; the DNA served to infer D and trimming. This table has 99,000 or so clones, roughly 79% appearing once. The sequence derives from a woman in her seventies with acute or convalescent COVID-19. This rearrangement joins TRBV28 to TRBJ1-6; D is unresolved. Sequences were obtained from peripheral blood. The chain's CDR3 is CASSSTERFSYNSPLHF. The CDR3 nucleotides are TGTGCCAGCAGTTCCACTGAGCGGTTCTCCTATAATTCACCCCTCCACTTT.